Sequencing of this T cell receptor beta chain was carried out in a study of metastatic and nonmetastatic thyroid tumors. This clone was recorded many times. Its antigen is unidentified. Trimming shortened V by 2 bases and J by 0 bases, and 7 bases separated the two germline ends. This CDR3 has 14 residues. The germline CDR1 and CDR2 sequences are SNHLY and FYNNEI. Thyroid surgery took place with no prior treatment in any patient. Findings and caveats of the study: Malignant thyroid tumors reportedly had TCR beta diversity that was significantly higher than in benign nodules, in blood and tumor.

TCRdb re-called the PCR reads through MiXCR. The data contain roughly 40,000 clones, 15% to 20% of them singletons. The clonotype was recovered from a female donor with papillary thyroid cancer or a benign thyroid nodule (not recorded which). Some clones in this sample may be carry-over from other donors' samples. The specimen sequenced was tumor tissue. V is TRBV2 and J is TRBJ1-1, with D perhaps matching TRBD1 (6 bases). The CDR3 region is CASSERTVNTEAFF. CDR3 sequence (DNA): TGTGCCAGCAGTGAAAGGACAGTGAACACTGAAGCTTTCTTT.